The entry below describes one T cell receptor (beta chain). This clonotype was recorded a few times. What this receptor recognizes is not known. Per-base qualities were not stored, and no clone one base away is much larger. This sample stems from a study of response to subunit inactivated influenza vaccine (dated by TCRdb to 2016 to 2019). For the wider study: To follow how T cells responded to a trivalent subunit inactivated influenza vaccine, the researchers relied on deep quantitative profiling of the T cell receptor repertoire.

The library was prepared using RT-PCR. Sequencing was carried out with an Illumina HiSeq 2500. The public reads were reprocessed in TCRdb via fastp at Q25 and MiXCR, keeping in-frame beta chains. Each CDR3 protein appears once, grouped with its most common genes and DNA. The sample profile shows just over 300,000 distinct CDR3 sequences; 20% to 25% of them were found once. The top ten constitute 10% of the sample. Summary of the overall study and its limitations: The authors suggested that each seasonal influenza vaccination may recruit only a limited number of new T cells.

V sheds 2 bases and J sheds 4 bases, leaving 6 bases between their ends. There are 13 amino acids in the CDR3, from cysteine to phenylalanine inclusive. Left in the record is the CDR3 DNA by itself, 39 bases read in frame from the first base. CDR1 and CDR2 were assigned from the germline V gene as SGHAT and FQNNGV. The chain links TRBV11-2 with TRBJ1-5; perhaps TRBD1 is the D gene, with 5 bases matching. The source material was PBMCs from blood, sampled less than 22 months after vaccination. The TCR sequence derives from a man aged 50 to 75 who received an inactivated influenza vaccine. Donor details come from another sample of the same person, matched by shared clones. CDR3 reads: CASSLHRNQPQHF. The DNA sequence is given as TGTGCCAGCAGCTTACACAGGAATCAGCCCCAGCATTTT.